Following are 9 T cell receptor beta chains from one sample sequenced in a study of shared clonotypes between healthy human individuals. Data came from immunoSEQ multiplex PCR; TCRdb stores just in-frame clones and leaves some out. The table has 2 million to 2.5 million clones, approximately 96% seen once. Sequenced: naive CD4+ T cells sorted from blood. The subset was: CD45RA+ positively selected. These receptors were collected from a man between 18 and 35 years old in good health.

The chain has TRBV6-6 and TRBJ1-1; the D is unclear. The germline CDR1 and CDR2 sequences are MNHNY and SVGAGI (reference sequence). V was clipped by 2 bases and J by 3 bases, with 7 bases between them. This CDR3 has 13 residues. DNA for the CDR3: TGTGCCAGCAGTTACCGTTCTTACACTGAAGCTTTCTTT. Its protein is CASSYRSYTEAFF.

The V and J genes are TRBV18 and TRBJ2-7; no firm D call. V lost 6 bases and J lost 0, with 9 bases in between. This CDR3 has 13 residues. Germline loops: CDR1 KGHSH, CDR2 LQKENI. The CDR3 region has the DNA TGTGCCAGCTCTTCTGACACCTCCTACGAGCAGTACTTC. Protein product: CASSSDTSYEQYF.

The table lists this clone with a few counts. Other nucleotide sequences from this sample produce the same CDR3. Here the CDR3 reads CASSLEGPYEQYF. DNA for the CDR3: TGCGCCAGCAGCTTGGAGGGGCCCTACGAGCAGTACTTC. The chain is built from TRBV5-1 and TRBJ2-7; the D gene is possibly TRBD1 (5 bases). There are 13 residues in the CDR3. With 0 bases removed from V and 2 bases from J, the gap between germline ends came to 6 bases. Germline lookup yields CDR1 SGHRS and CDR2 YFSETQ. Complete variable domain (other parts from reference TRBV5-1 and TRBJ2-7): KAGVTQTPRYLIKTRGQQVTLSCSPISGHRSVSWYQQTPGQGLQFLFEYFSETQRNKGNFPGRFSGRQFSNSRSEMNVSTLELGDSALYLCASSLEGPYEQYFGPGTRLTVT.

The V gene is TRBV5-4, the J gene TRBJ1-2; D may be TRBD1 (5 bases). The CDR3 has 15 residues. Trimming removed 2 bases from V and 7 bases from J, with 18 bases in between. In germline, CDR1 is SGHNT, CDR2 YYREEE (reference sequence). The CDR3 protein is CASSFTGGESGGYTF. The CDR3 coding sequence is TGTGCCAGCAGCTTCACAGGCGGGGAATCGGGTGGCTACACCTTC.

The CDR3 DNA sequence: TGCGCCAGCAGCTTGGGACTAGCGGGAGAACTTAGGTTCTTC. Translating it yields CASSLGLAGELRFF. The chain links TRBV5-1 to TRBJ2-1, with TRBD2 matching 12 bases. The V gene's germline CDR1 is SGHRS and CDR2 YFSETQ. V gave up 0 bases and J gave up 15 bases; unmatched junction bases: 7. This CDR3 region has 14 residues.

This sequence joins TRBV10-2 and TRBJ2-7; maybe TRBD2 (5 bases). The CDR3 runs to 13 residues. CDR1 and CDR2 (germline): WSHSY, SAAADI. V dropped 5 bases and J dropped 6 bases, with 14 bases sitting between them. CDR3 protein: CASSRGFSVEQYF. CDR3 coding DNA: TGCGCCAGCAGTCGGGGATTTAGCGTCGAGCAGTACTTC.

The CDR3 spells CASSGRTAANEQFF. The CDR3 bases are TGTGCCAGCAGTGGACGGACCGCGGCCAATGAGCAGTTCTTC. V is TRBV6-1 and J is TRBJ2-1; no reliable D call. The length of the CDR3 is 14 residues. Germline V lookup: CDR1 MNHNS, CDR2 SASEGT. V shed 4 bases and J shed 6 bases, with 13 bases lying between them.

This clone was observed once. This sequence joins TRBV11-2 and TRBJ2-1, with 9 nucleotides matching TRBD2. Trimming cost V 4 bases and J 2 bases; bases outside gene matches: 6. Germline CDR1 and CDR2: SGHAT and FQNNGV. The CDR3 covers 16 residues. In nucleotides, the CDR3 is TGTGCCAGCAGCTCCCCGCTAGCGGGGACCTACAATGAGCAGTTCTTC. This translates into CASSSPLAGTYNEQFF. Filled out from reference TRBV11-2 and TRBJ2-1, the complete variable domain reads EAGVAQSPRYKIIEKRQSVAFWCNPISGHATLYWYQQILGQGPKLLIQFQNNGVVDDSQLPKDRFSAERLKGVDSTLKIQPAKLEDSAVYLCASSSPLAGTYNEQFFGPGTRLTVL.

The rearrangement uses TRBV2 and TRBJ1-2; possible D gene TRBD1, 6 bases. The length of the CDR3 is 12 residues. Trimming pared 6 bases from V and 7 bases from J, leaving 12 bases between. Germline lookup yields CDR1 SNHLY and CDR2 FYNNEI. CDR3 sequence reads: CASSPDSAGYTF. Written as DNA, the CDR3 is TGTGCCAGCAGCCCGGACAGCGCTGGCTACACCTTC.